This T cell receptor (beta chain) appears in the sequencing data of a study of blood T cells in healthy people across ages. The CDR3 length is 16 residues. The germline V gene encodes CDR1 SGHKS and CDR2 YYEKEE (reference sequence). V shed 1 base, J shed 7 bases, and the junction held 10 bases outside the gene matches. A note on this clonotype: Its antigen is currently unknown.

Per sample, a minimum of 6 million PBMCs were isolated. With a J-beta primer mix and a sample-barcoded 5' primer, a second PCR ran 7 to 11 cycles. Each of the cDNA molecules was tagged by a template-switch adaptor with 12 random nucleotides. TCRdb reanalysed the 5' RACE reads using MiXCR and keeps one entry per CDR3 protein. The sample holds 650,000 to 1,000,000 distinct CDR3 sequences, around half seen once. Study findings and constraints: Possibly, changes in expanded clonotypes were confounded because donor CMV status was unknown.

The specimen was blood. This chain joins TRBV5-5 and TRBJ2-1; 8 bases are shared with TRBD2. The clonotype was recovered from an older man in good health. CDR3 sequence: CASSLTPGLAGNEQFF. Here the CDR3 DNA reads TGTGCCAGCAGCTTGACGCCGGGGTTAGCGGGAAATGAGCAGTTCTTC.